This TCR beta chain was identified in a study of cytomegalovirus exposure and HLA in healthy donors. The donors were part of the validation cohort of around 110 subjects. That cohort was separate from the first cohort, which comprised 500 to 850 subjects. Produced via immunoSEQ multiplex PCR; TCRdb's table is partial and in-frame only. The sample carries tens of thousands of clones, approximately 91% recorded once. Remarks on this clone: Its matching antigen is unknown.

Study-wide findings and caveats: Specificity of three CMV-associated chains for CMV antigens was verified in vitro. It was 150 to 200 TCR beta chains that were listed as cytomegalovirus-associated.

J lost 8 bases, V lost 2 bases, and 8 bases had no gene match. The CDR3 runs to 15 residues. Germline-derived CDR1 and CDR2 are KGHSH and LQKENI. The origin of this receptor is a man aged 25 to 40 in good health and CMV-seronegative. Material for sequencing was PBMCs. This rearrangement joins TRBV18 to TRBJ1-4; 7 positions match TRBD1. This CDR3 reads CASSPAGQSGEKLFF. CDR3 in DNA: TGTGCCAGCTCACCAGCGGGACAGTCCGGCGAAAAACTGTTTTTT. Together with reference TRBV18 and TRBJ1-4, the CDR3 gives the full variable domain: NAGVMQNPRHLVRRRGQEARLRCSPMKGHSHVYWYRQLPEEGLKFMVYLQKENIIDESGMPKERFSAEFPKEGPSILRIQQVVRGDSAAYFCASSPAGQSGEKLFFGSGTQLSVL.